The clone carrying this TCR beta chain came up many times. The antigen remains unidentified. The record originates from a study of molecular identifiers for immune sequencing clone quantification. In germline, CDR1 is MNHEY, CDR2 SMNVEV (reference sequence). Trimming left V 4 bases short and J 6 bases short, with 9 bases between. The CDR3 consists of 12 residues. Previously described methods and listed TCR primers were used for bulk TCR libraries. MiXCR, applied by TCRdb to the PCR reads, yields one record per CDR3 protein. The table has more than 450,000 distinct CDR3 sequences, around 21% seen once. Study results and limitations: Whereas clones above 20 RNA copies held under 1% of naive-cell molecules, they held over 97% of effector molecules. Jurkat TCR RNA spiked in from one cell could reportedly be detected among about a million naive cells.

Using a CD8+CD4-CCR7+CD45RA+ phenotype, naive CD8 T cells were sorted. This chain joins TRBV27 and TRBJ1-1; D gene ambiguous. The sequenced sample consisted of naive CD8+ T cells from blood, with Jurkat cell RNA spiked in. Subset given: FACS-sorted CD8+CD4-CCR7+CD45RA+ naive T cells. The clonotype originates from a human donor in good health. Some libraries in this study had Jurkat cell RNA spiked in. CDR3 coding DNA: TGTGCCAGCAGTTCCTCGCCGGCTGAAGCTTTCTTT. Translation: CASSSSPAEAFF.